This passage covers 25 T cell receptor beta chains from one sample sequenced in a study of beta chain features in type 1 diabetes. Investigators reverse transcribed all isolated RNA, so they sequenced expressed TCRB transcripts. Generated by immunoSEQ multiplex PCR, the TCRdb table keeps only in-frame clones and is missing some. In the table there are hundreds of thousands of clones, around 14% of which are singletons. The source material was naive CD4+ T cells from blood. These receptors were taken from a woman aged 40 to 55 in good health.

This clone was counted a few times. The rearrangement joins TRBV6-5 to TRBJ2-7, with 7 nucleotides matching TRBD1. Germline V gene data show CDR1 as MNHEY and CDR2 as SVGAGI. This CDR3 spans 15 amino acids. Trimming removed 2 bases from V and 2 bases from J; junction bases left unmatched: 6. DNA for the CDR3: TGTGCCAGCAGTTACGTTTCGGGACAGACCTACGAGCAGTACTTC. This translates into CASSYVSGQTYEQYF.

The chain has TRBV7-2 and TRBJ2-3; D remains ambiguous. Trimming left V 4 bases short and J 5 bases short, with 13 bases between. Per germline, CDR1 SGHTA and CDR2 FQGNSA. The CDR3 has 14 residues. CDR3: CASSSTRGGDTQYF. CDR3 sequence (DNA): TGTGCCAGCAGCTCTACTCGTGGCGGAGATACGCAGTATTTT.

This clone appeared a few times. This chain links TRBV9 with TRBJ2-2, with 8 bases identical to TRBD1. The CDR3 sequence is 16 residues long. Trimming at V came to 3 bases and at J to 1 base, leaving 5 bases not matched to a gene. Looked up from germline, CDR1 is SGDLS and CDR2 is YYNGEE. This chain's CDR3 is CASSDLGTGNTGELFF. CDR3 nucleotides: TGTGCCAGCAGCGACCTCGGGACAGGGAACACCGGGGAGCTGTTTTTT. Full variable domain (outside the CDR3, taken from reference TRBV9 and TRBJ2-2): DSGVTQTPKHLITATGQRVTLRCSPRSGDLSVYWYQQSLDQGLQFLIQYYNGEERAKGNILERFSAQQFPDLHSELNLSSLELGDSALYFCASSDLGTGNTGELFFGEGSRLTVL.

The chain carries TRBV27 and TRBJ2-6, with D maybe TRBD2 (6 bases). Germline V lookup: CDR1 MNHEY, CDR2 SMNVEV (reference sequence). The V and J ends lost 2 bases and 2 bases respectively, with 10 bases between them. The CDR3 is made up of 16 amino acids. CDR3: CASSLGGGAGANVLTF. In DNA form, the CDR3 reads TGTGCCAGCAGTTTAGGAGGAGGGGCTGGGGCCAACGTCCTGACTTTC.

This clone showed up just a few times. The V and J genes are TRBV5-1 and TRBJ2-7; D perhaps matches TRBD2 (5 bases). Trimming pared 4 bases from V and 5 bases from J, leaving 13 bases between. The germline gives CDR1 SGHRS, CDR2 YFSETQ. The CDR3 totals 13 residues. The CDR3 region has the DNA TGCGCCAGCAGCCCCCGGGGTCTAAACGAGCAGTACTTC. Its protein is CASSPRGLNEQYF.

Notes on this clone: It is unclear where the CDR3 begins or ends on the DNA, so no DNA is shown, and the CDR3 is as TCRdb lists it. The rearrangement links TRBV6-6 to TRBJ2-5; the D call of TRBD1 is as the table states it, not checked on the DNA. Germline loops: CDR1 MNHNY, CDR2 SVGAGI (reference sequence). The CDR3 is made up of 14 amino acids, end residues included. CDR3 protein: CASSSSGTARTQYF.

This sequence joins TRBV6-6 and TRBJ1-1; 7 bases align to TRBD1. Germline lookup yields CDR1 MNHNY and CDR2 SVGAGI (reference sequence). This CDR3 comprises 12 residues. J gave up 10 bases and V 2 bases, and 4 bases lay outside the gene matches. The CDR3 DNA reads as TGTGCCAGCAGTTACGGACAGGTGGTAGCTTTCTTT. As protein: CASSYGQVVAFF.

This rearrangement joins TRBV6-6 to TRBJ2-7; the D gene is possibly TRBD1 (6 bases). Trimming took off 6 bases at V and 3 bases at J, with 15 bases between the two ends. From germline, CDR1 is MNHNY and CDR2 SVGAGI (reference sequence). The CDR3 contains 14 residues. CDR3 amino acids: CASRDRGGLYEQYF. CDR3 DNA: TGTGCCAGCAGGGACAGAGGAGGTCTCTACGAGCAGTACTTC.

The rearrangement joins TRBV6-4 to TRBJ1-2; possibly TRBD1 for D (5 bases). Germline-derived CDR1 and CDR2 are MRHNA and SNTAGT. CDR3 length: 15 amino acids. Trimming stripped 6 bases from V and 1 base from J, with 15 bases between. The CDR3 sequence: CASSPGLGYNYGYTF. CDR3 in DNA: TGTGCCAGCAGCCCAGGGCTGGGATATAACTATGGCTACACCTTC.

This clone appeared a few times. This chain links TRBV9 with TRBJ2-7; maybe TRBD1 (7 bases). This CDR3 region has 16 residues. From germline, CDR1 is SGDLS and CDR2 YYNGEE. V lost 4 bases to trimming and J lost 2 bases, with 19 bases between them. The CDR3 DNA is TGTGCCAGCAGCCCCGGGGGACAGCGCGTCGCCTACGAGCAGTACTTC. It is translated as CASSPGGQRVAYEQYF.

V and J are TRBV7-9 and TRBJ2-1, with 12 bases matching TRBD2. Per germline, CDR1 SEHNR and CDR2 FQNEAQ (reference sequence). V lost 6 bases and J lost 4; bases outside the gene matches: 7. CDR3 size: 16 residues. The CDR3 sequence is CASSSRTSGVYNEQFF. The CDR3 DNA sequence: TGTGCCAGCAGTTCCCGGACTAGCGGGGTATACAATGAGCAGTTCTTC.

In DNA, the CDR3 is TGTGCCTGGAGTGAAGCGAACACTGAAGCTTTCTTT. Protein: CAWSEANTEAFF. The gene calls are TRBV30 and TRBJ1-1; D gene ambiguous. CDR3 size: 12 residues. Trimming left V 1 base short and J 1 base short, with 4 bases between. In germline, CDR1 is GTSNPN, CDR2 SVGIG (reference sequence).

Turning to this clone: This same CDR3 is encoded by further DNA sequences in the sample. This rearrangement joins TRBV7-2 to TRBJ2-1; perhaps TRBD1 as D (6 bases). V gave up 4 bases and J gave up 7 bases, with 8 bases separating them. This CDR3 is built from 12 residues. Germline assignment: CDR1 SGHTA and CDR2 FQGNSA. CDR3 in amino acids: CASSSQGNEQFF. CDR3 DNA sequence: TGTGCCAGCAGCTCTCAGGGGAATGAGCAGTTCTTC.

This clone has more than one count but fewer than ten. J is TRBJ2-2 and V is TRBV4-1, with D possibly TRBD1 on 5 matching bases. Germline CDR1 and CDR2: MGHRA and YSYEKL. V was pared by 0 bases and J by 4 bases, with 15 bases between. There are 17 residues in the CDR3. The CDR3 is CASSQDPLQGSTGELFF. The CDR3 DNA is TGCGCCAGCAGCCAAGACCCTCTTCAGGGTAGCACCGGGGAGCTGTTTTTT.

J is TRBJ1-2 and V is TRBV7-6, with D unresolved. CDR3 length: 12 residues. The germline V and J ends were trimmed by 5 bases and 7 bases, with 11 bases remaining between them. Germline lookup yields CDR1 SGHVS and CDR2 FNYEAQ. The CDR3 sequence: CASSTLEVGYTF. The CDR3 DNA reads TGTGCCAGCAGCACACTGGAGGTTGGCTACACCTTC.

The chain carries TRBV9 and TRBJ2-3; 9 bases match TRBD2. Germline trimming cut 0 bases from V and 5 bases from J; bases unmatched to any gene: 10. The CDR3 has 17 residues. CDR1 and CDR2 (germline): SGDLS, YYNGEE. The CDR3 loop is CASSVGPSGGRGDTQYF. DNA of the CDR3: TGTGCCAGCAGCGTAGGGCCCAGCGGGGGGCGAGGAGATACGCAGTATTTT.

The chain has TRBV5-4 and TRBJ2-3; a possible D gene is TRBD2 (5 bases). This CDR3 has 16 residues. Germline CDR1 is SGHNT and CDR2 is YYREEE (reference sequence). The V gene lost 0 bases and the J gene lost 2 bases, with 13 bases spanning the gap. The CDR3 region is CASSLAFSRDTDTQYF. The DNA for the CDR3 is TGTGCCAGCAGCTTGGCCTTTTCTCGGGACACAGATACGCAGTATTTT.

J is TRBJ1-6 and V is TRBV27; 8 bases align to TRBD1. Germline CDR1 and CDR2: MNHEY and SMNVEV (reference sequence). CDR3 length: 15 residues. After removal of 4 bases from V and 5 bases from J, the junction contained 4 bases not matched to a gene. This CDR3 reads CASSYLDRDNSPLHF. The CDR3 DNA follows: TGTGCCAGCAGTTACCTGGACAGGGATAATTCACCCCTCCACTTT.

The V and J genes are TRBV4-1 and TRBJ2-2, with D possibly being TRBD1 (5 bases). The ends were cut back, 0 bases at V and 8 bases at J, with 19 bases in the middle. The germline gives CDR1 MGHRA, CDR2 YSYEKL. The CDR3 has 17 residues. CDR3 sequence reads: CASSQEGEQRLRGELFF. CDR3 DNA sequence: TGCGCCAGCAGCCAAGAAGGGGAACAAAGGTTGCGTGGGGAGCTGTTTTTT.

The J gene is TRBJ2-7, the V gene TRBV7-2; 8 nucleotides match TRBD1. Germline V lookup: CDR1 SGHTA, CDR2 FQGNSA. This CDR3 region has 14 residues. Trimming at V came to 2 bases and at J to 3 bases, leaving 3 bases not matched to a gene. As DNA, the CDR3 is TGTGCCAGCAGCTTAACCGACAGGGGCTACGAGCAGTACTTC. Its protein product is CASSLTDRGYEQYF.

In its sample, this clone was seen a few times. The chain has TRBV5-4 and TRBJ2-7; no clear D gene. CDR3 length: 13 residues. Trimming stripped 0 bases from V and 2 bases from J, with 6 bases between. Germline CDR1 and CDR2: SGHNT and YYREEE (reference sequence). The CDR3 region has the DNA TGTGCCAGCAGCTTGGGTGGCCCCTACGAGCAGTACTTC. Its protein is CASSLGGPYEQYF.

This clone turned up a few times. Other DNA sequences in this specimen translate into the identical CDR3. The chain couples TRBV6-5 to TRBJ2-7; TRBD1 agrees at 7 bases. Germline V gene sequence: CDR1 MNHEY, CDR2 SVGAGI. J lost 3 bases, V lost 6 bases, and 2 bases had no gene match. The CDR3 has 12 amino acids. The CDR3 nucleotides are TGTGCCAGCAGCAGGGACAGCTACGAGCAGTACTTC. Protein sequence: CASSRDSYEQYF.

This clone was observed a handful of times. The gene calls are TRBV27 and TRBJ1-2, with 8 bases fitting TRBD1. This CDR3 is built from 13 residues. Looked up from germline, CDR1 is MNHEY and CDR2 is SMNVEV (reference sequence). The ends lost 5 bases at V and 7 bases at J; junction bases unmatched: 6. The CDR3 reads CASSPRTGSGYTF. The CDR3 nucleotides read TGTGCCAGCAGTCCCCGGACAGGGTCTGGCTACACCTTC.

This clone turned up a few times. The chain uses TRBV25-1 and TRBJ2-1; D uncertain. CDR3 size: 11 residues. Trimming removed 2 bases from V and 7 bases from J, with 3 bases in between. CDR1 and CDR2 from the germline V gene are MGHDK and SYGVNS. CDR3 loop: CASSETNEQFF. The CDR3 nucleotides are TGTGCCAGCAGTGAAACTAATGAGCAGTTCTTC.

This clone was counted only a few times. This chain links TRBV18 with TRBJ1-1, with TRBD1 matching 9 bases. V shed 6 bases and J 8 bases; nucleotides not matched to a gene: 10. The CDR3 runs 14 residues. Germline CDR1 KGHSH, CDR2 LQKENI. CDR3 residues: CASSPRQGEGEAFF. CDR3 sequence (DNA): TGTGCCAGCTCCCCCCGACAGGGGGAGGGCGAAGCTTTCTTT.